One and the same sample provided the 7 T cell receptor beta chains below, sequenced in a study of response to subunit inactivated influenza vaccine (dated by TCRdb to the late 2010s). Library generation was performed with RT-PCR. The sequencing machine was an Illumina HiSeq 2500. TCRdb ran its own pipeline on the public reads, namely fastp trimming at Q25 and MiXCR clone calling, and kept in-frame beta chains. Merged by CDR3 protein, the rows form single entries marked with the most common genes and DNA. The sample contains 600,000 to 850,000 distinct CDR3 sequences, about 15% of them found a single time. Around 7.6% of the sample goes to the ten largest clones. Sequences were derived from PBMCs from blood, sampled 14 to 15 days before vaccination. The receptors were gathered from a man in his fifties who received an inactivated influenza vaccine. Donor details come from another sample of the same person, matched by shared clones.

This clonotype has ten or more counts. This chain connects TRBV3-1 to TRBJ2-1; 16 nucleotides align to TRBD2. Germline loops: CDR1 LGHDT, CDR2 YNNKEL (reference sequence). This CDR3 region has 18 residues. J gave up 7 bases and V 0 bases, and 6 bases lay outside the gene matches. CDR3 bases: TGTGCCAGCAGCCAAGAGGGACTAGCGGGAGGGCTTTCAAATGAGCAGTTCTTC. It encodes CASSQEGLAGGLSNEQFF.

The chain links TRBV9 to TRBJ2-2; 7 nucleotides match TRBD2. Germline loops: CDR1 SGDLS, CDR2 YYNGEE. The CDR3 is made up of 15 amino acids. Trimming took 5 bases from V and 1 from J; bases not matched to a gene: 5. For the CDR3, the DNA is TGTGCCAGCAGTCCTAGCGGACTGAACACCGGGGAGCTGTTTTTT. Its protein is CASSPSGLNTGELFF.

The CDR3 sequence is CATRQGSNTGELFF. The CDR3, as DNA: TGTGCCACCAGACAGGGTTCAAACACCGGGGAGCTGTTTTTT. This chain uses TRBV24-1 with TRBJ2-2, with D possibly matching TRBD1 (6 bases). V shed 7 bases and J shed 2 bases, with 10 bases lying between them. CDR3 length equals 14 residues. Germline V gene lookup returns CDR1 KGHDR and CDR2 SFDVKD.

This clonotype has at least ten counts. The chain recombines TRBV5-1 with TRBJ1-1; 8 nucleotides agree with TRBD1. CDR1 and CDR2 (germline): SGHRS, YFSETQ. The ends lost 4 bases at V and 1 base at J; junction bases unmatched: 12. The CDR3 length is 17 residues. CDR3 sequence reads: CASSLKTGTGGNTEAFF. CDR3 DNA sequence: TGCGCCAGCAGCCTCAAAACAGGGACAGGCGGGAACACTGAAGCTTTCTTT.

The rearrangement links TRBV20-1 to TRBJ1-3, with unresolved D. CDR1 is DFQATT and CDR2 is SNEGSKA in the germline V gene (reference sequence). V was shortened by 6 bases and J by 7 bases, with 13 bases between the two germline ends. There are 12 residues in the CDR3. For the CDR3, the DNA is TGCAGTGCCCTCGAAAACCGTAACACCATATATTTT. Residues: CSALENRNTIYF.

This clonotype came up many times. J is TRBJ1-1 and V is TRBV28; TRBD1 is a possible D gene (6 bases). CDR1 and CDR2 from the germline V gene are MDHEN and SYDVKM. The germline V and J ends were trimmed by 2 bases and 4 bases, with 17 bases remaining between them. CDR3 length equals 16 residues. For the CDR3, the DNA is TGTGCCAGCAGTTTAAGCCAGGGGTCCTGGGTCACTGAAGCTTTCTTT. It is translated as CASSLSQGSWVTEAFF. Based on the CDR3 plus reference TRBV28 and TRBJ1-1, the full variable domain is DVKVTQSSRYLVKRTGEKVFLECVQDMDHENMFWYRQDPGLGLRLIYFSYDVKMKEKGDIPEGYSVSREKKERFSLILESASTNQTSMYLCASSLSQGSWVTEAFFGQGTRLTVV.

The table lists this clonotype with a few counts. The V gene is TRBV6-2 or TRBV6-3, the J gene TRBJ2-5; 11 bases match TRBD2. This CDR3 has 16 amino acids. With 2 bases clipped from V and 2 bases from J, the junction kept 4 bases outside the gene matches. The germline gives CDR1 MNHEY, CDR2 SVGEGT. CDR3 sequence: CASSYGLAGGQETQYF. In DNA, the CDR3 is TGTGCCAGCAGTTACGGGTTAGCGGGGGGGCAAGAGACCCAGTACTTC.